What follows is one T cell receptor beta chain and its context. These data come from a study of long-term antiretroviral therapy in people with HIV. Samples were assayed with immunoSEQ v3.0 at survey level. Generated by immunoSEQ multiplex PCR, the TCRdb table keeps only in-frame clones and is missing some. This sample has 11,000 to 15,000 clones, with more than 65% found just once. The V end lost 5 bases, the J end lost 5 bases, and 12 bases lay between the germline ends. This CDR3 has 13 amino acids. The germline V gene encodes CDR1 MNHEY and CDR2 SMNVEV (reference sequence). The receptor's source is a man under 40 with HIV. The source material was unsorted PBMCs, sampled 0.4 years after starting antiretroviral therapy. The rearrangement joins TRBV27 to TRBJ2-5; D is undetermined. In DNA form, the CDR3 reads TGTGCCAGCAGTACCCTTGGCCGGGAGACCCAGTACTTC. This encodes CASSTLGRETQYF.